Below, 23 T cell receptor beta chains from the same sample are listed, as sequenced in a study of blood T cell repertoires in COVID-19 (TCRdb year 2020). Receptors were amplified or captured by the immunoSEQ multiplex PCR assay. In TCRdb, the immuneACCESS table is reduced to in-frame sequences with V and J assigned. These tables do not hold every clone; where another copy was compared, an unresolved V gene accounts for under half, and the others remain unexplained. This sample has about 60,000 clones in its table, and about 90% of those were observed once. More than 4.5% of the sample belongs to the ten largest clones. What was sequenced was peripheral blood. Source of these receptors: a man aged 55 to 70 with acute or convalescent COVID-19.

V gene TRBV11-2 combines with J gene TRBJ1-1; D uncertain. V was shortened by 6 bases and J by 8 bases, with 10 bases between the two germline ends. There are 11 residues in the CDR3. The germline gives CDR1 SGHAT, CDR2 FQNNGV. The CDR3, as DNA: TGTGCCAGCAGACGGGGTGCAGAAGCTTTCTTT. Encoded protein: CASRRGAEAFF.

The chain has TRBV20-1 and TRBJ2-5, with a tentative D call TRBD1 (6 bases). Germline V gene sequence: CDR1 DFQATT, CDR2 SNEGSKA (reference sequence). V was clipped by 3 bases and J by 3 bases, with 14 bases between them. CDR3 length: 14 amino acids. The CDR3 loop reads CSASSLGGEETQYF. CDR3 in DNA: TGCAGTGCTAGTTCCTTAGGGGGTGAAGAGACCCAGTACTTC.

This clone was observed a few times. The junction departs from the called germline gene at one end, perhaps through a read error. The chain couples TRBV28 to TRBJ1-5, with TRBD1 matching over 9 bases. From germline, CDR1 is MDHEN and CDR2 SYDVKM. CDR3 length: 11 amino acids. The chain's CDR3 is CGTGFNQPQHF. The CDR3 coding sequence is TGCGGGACAGGGTTTAACCAGCCCCAGCATTTT.

This chain links TRBV7-3 with TRBJ2-1; TRBD2 matches at 12 bases. The CDR3 length is 16 residues. Germline loops: CDR1 SGHTA, CDR2 FQGTGA. Trimming removed 5 bases from V and 6 bases from J; junction bases left unmatched: 8. CDR3 in DNA: TGTGCCAGCAGCCCCCGGACTAGCGGGGCCCGCAATGAGCAGTTCTTC. Translation: CASSPRTSGARNEQFF.

The rearrangement joins TRBV7-2 to TRBJ2-5, with TRBD2 matching over 8 bases. Germline loops: CDR1 SGHTA, CDR2 FQGNSA. J lost 5 bases, V lost 0 bases, and 5 bases had no gene match. This CDR3 comprises 15 residues. The CDR3 reads CASSLALAEGETQYF. The CDR3 nucleotides are TGTGCCAGCAGCTTAGCACTAGCGGAAGGGGAGACCCAGTACTTC.

The CDR3 bases are TGTGCCAGCGAGAAGGACAGGGACTACGAGCAGTACTTC. Its translation: CASEKDRDYEQYF. The chain links TRBV28 to TRBJ2-7, with 8 bases identical to TRBD1. The CDR3 consists of 13 residues. The germline V gene encodes CDR1 MDHEN and CDR2 SYDVKM. The V gene end was trimmed by 8 bases and the J gene end by 3 bases; junction bases not matched to a gene: 6. Supplemented by reference TRBV28 and TRBJ2-7, the full variable domain reads DVKVTQSSRYLVKRTGEKVFLECVQDMDHENMFWYRQDPGLGLRLIYFSYDVKMKEKGDIPEGYSVSREKKERFSLILESASTNQTSMYLCASEKDRDYEQYFGPGTRLTVT.

This clone was found once. The chain has TRBV5-1 and TRBJ2-1; 11 bases line up with TRBD2. The junction had 6 bases not matched to a gene; V was cut back by 4 bases and J by 3 bases. Germline CDR1 reads SGHRS; CDR2 reads YFSETQ. The CDR3 has 16 amino acids. The CDR3 coding sequence is TGCGCCAGCAGCCCCGTAGCGGGAGGGAGCTACAATGAGCAGTTCTTC. The encoded protein is CASSPVAGGSYNEQFF.

The chain joins TRBV25-1 to TRBJ2-1; 9 bases line up with TRBD2. Trimming took 6 bases from V and 12 from J; bases not matched to a gene: 9. The CDR3 is made up of 13 amino acids. Germline V gene lookup returns CDR1 MGHDK and CDR2 SYGVNS. DNA of the CDR3: TGTGCCAGCAGCCTAGACGGACTAGCGAGGCAGTTCTTC. This codes for CASSLDGLARQFF.

The V and J genes are TRBV4-1 and TRBJ2-1, with a possible D match to TRBD2 (5 bases). The CDR3 spans 17 residues. The germline V and J ends were trimmed by 5 bases and 0 bases, with 17 bases remaining between them. CDR1 is MGHRA, CDR2 YSYEKL, per germline. The CDR3 DNA reads as TGCGCCAGCAGCATCAAACTAGAGCCGAGCTCCTACAATGAGCAGTTCTTC. Its protein is CASSIKLEPSSYNEQFF.

The chain has TRBV9 and TRBJ1-5, with D unclear. This CDR3 is 15 amino acids long. Germline V CDR1 and CDR2: SGDLS, YYNGEE. Trimming took off 3 bases at V and 0 bases at J, with 10 bases between the two ends. The CDR3: CASSGCVYSNQPQHF. CDR3 in DNA: TGTGCCAGCAGCGGTTGTGTTTATAGCAATCAGCCCCAGCATTTT. The full variable domain, rest sourced from reference TRBV9 and TRBJ1-5, is DSGVTQTPKHLITATGQRVTLRCSPRSGDLSVYWYQQSLDQGLQFLIQYYNGEERAKGNILERFSAQQFPDLHSELNLSSLELGDSALYFCASSGCVYSNQPQHFGDGTRLSIL.

The chain is built from TRBV20-1 and TRBJ2-7; a possible D gene is TRBD1 (5 bases). Trimming removed 7 bases at V and 2 bases at J, with 9 bases between. The CDR3 runs 11 residues. Per germline, CDR1 DFQATT and CDR2 SNEGSKA (reference sequence). The chain's CDR3 is CSGGGAYEQYF. The DNA for the CDR3 is TGCAGTGGGGGCGGCGCCTACGAGCAGTACTTC.

The chain carries TRBV5-1 and TRBJ2-3, with 7 bases lining up with TRBD2. The junction had 22 bases not matched to a gene; V was cut back by 1 base and J by 5 bases. The CDR3 covers 20 residues. Germline assignment: CDR1 SGHRS and CDR2 YFSETQ. CDR3 in amino acids: CASSLLEYPAGANFLDTQYF. DNA of the CDR3: TGCGCCAGCAGCTTGCTAGAGTACCCGGCGGGAGCTAACTTCCTAGATACGCAGTATTTT.

The rearrangement links TRBV28 to TRBJ1-1; 7 positions agree with TRBD1. The CDR3 is 15 residues long. V lost 6 bases and J lost 4; bases outside the gene matches: 11. Germline V gene data show CDR1 as MDHEN and CDR2 as SYDVKM. For the CDR3, the DNA is TGTGCCAGCAGGCCCCGCGACAGGGCGGCCACTGAAGCTTTCTTT. Its translation: CASRPRDRAATEAFF.

In DNA form, the CDR3 reads TGTGCCAGCAGGTCTACCGGGACAGCGCAGCCCCAGCATTTT. Amino acids: CASRSTGTAQPQHF. The chain combines TRBV28 with TRBJ1-5; 7 positions agree with TRBD1. V lost 6 bases to trimming and J lost 7 bases; unmatched junction nucleotides: 9. Germline CDR1 and CDR2: MDHEN and SYDVKM. CDR3 size: 14 residues.

The V and J genes are TRBV7-8 and TRBJ2-1; tentative D call: TRBD2 (7 bases). This CDR3 is 20 amino acids long. Trimming stripped 0 bases from V and 0 bases from J, with 21 bases between. CDR1 and CDR2 (germline): SGHVS, FQNEAQ. CDR3 sequence reads: CASSLAWYRGGLSSYNEQFF. CDR3 DNA sequence: TGTGCCAGCAGCTTAGCCTGGTATAGGGGGGGTTTAAGCTCCTACAATGAGCAGTTCTTC.

The chain employs TRBV7-9 and TRBJ1-1, with 7 bases matching TRBD1. Germline V CDR1 and CDR2: SEHNR, FQNEAQ (reference sequence). Losses at the gene ends were 1 base for V and 3 bases for J; bases not matched to a gene: 17. CDR3 size: 19 residues. Written as DNA, the CDR3 is TGTGCCAGCAGCTTAGGTGGGGAAAGTTTGACAGGGTGGGACACTGAAGCTTTCTTT. Translation: CASSLGGESLTGWDTEAFF.

V gene TRBV7-9 combines with J gene TRBJ2-3; 7 nucleotides align to TRBD2. Germline V gene sequence: CDR1 SEHNR, CDR2 FQNEAQ (reference sequence). The CDR3 is made up of 12 amino acids. DNA of the CDR3: TGTGCTGGGGGAGGAGCGGGATACACGCAGTATTTT. Translating gives CAGGGAGYTQYF.

The gene calls are TRBV24-1 and TRBJ2-5; TRBD1 matches 7 bases. This CDR3 region has 15 residues. The V segment lost 4 bases and the J segment 4 bases; nucleotides outside the gene matches: 8. CDR1 KGHDR and CDR2 SFDVKD come from the germline V gene. The CDR3 DNA follows: TGTGCCACCAGTGACCCGACAGGGCGTGGAGAGACCCAGTACTTC. Protein product: CATSDPTGRGETQYF.

The chain uses TRBV5-3 and TRBJ2-6; D not certain. TRBV5-3 is noted as an ORF with a role that remains uncertain. The CDR3 has 15 residues. The V end lost 5 bases, the J end lost 3 bases, and 12 bases lay between the germline ends. This chain's CDR3 is CARSQTRNGANVLTF. In DNA form, the CDR3 reads TGTGCCAGAAGTCAGACTCGGAATGGGGCCAACGTCCTGACTTTC.

This chain uses TRBV5-1 with TRBJ1-1, with D possibly being TRBD1 (5 bases). The CDR3 has 14 amino acids. With 3 bases removed from V and 4 bases from J, the gap between germline ends came to 13 bases. Germline V gene lookup returns CDR1 SGHRS and CDR2 YFSETQ. Here the CDR3 reads CASSSQGTTTEAFF. CDR3 in DNA: TGCGCCAGCAGCTCCCAGGGTACGACCACTGAAGCTTTCTTT.

CDR3 protein: CASSPTPGRTEAFF. The CDR3 DNA follows: TGCGCCAGCAGCCCGACCCCAGGGAGGACTGAAGCTTTCTTT. This chain links TRBV5-1 with TRBJ1-1; maybe TRBD1 (5 bases). Germline CDR1 is SGHRS and CDR2 is YFSETQ. The V end lost 4 bases, the J end lost 5 bases, and 15 bases lay between the germline ends. The CDR3 runs to 14 residues.

The chain recombines TRBV6-5 with TRBJ1-5; no clear D gene. The V end was cut by 7 bases, the J end by 6 bases, with 13 bases between. The germline gives CDR1 MNHEY, CDR2 SVGAGI. The CDR3 extends over 13 amino acids. The CDR3 loop reads CASTPTAGQPQHF. The CDR3 nucleotides read TGTGCCAGCACCCCCACCGCGGGTCAGCCCCAGCATTTT.

V usage is TRBV2 and J usage is TRBJ1-1; TRBD1 matches 7 bases. In germline, CDR1 is SNHLY, CDR2 FYNNEI. The CDR3 loop spans 13 amino acids. Trimming took 10 bases from V and 1 from J; bases not matched to a gene: 6. CDR3 sequence reads: CATQGDRNTEAFF. The CDR3 region has the DNA TGTGCCACCCAGGGGGACAGGAACACTGAAGCTTTCTTT. Drawing the rest from reference TRBV2 and TRBJ1-1, the complete variable domain is EPEVTQTPSHQVTQMGQEVILRCVPISNHLYFYWYRQILGQKVEFLVSFYNNEISEKSEIFDDQFSVERPDGSNFTLKIRSTKLEDSAMYFCATQGDRNTEAFFGQGTRLTVV.